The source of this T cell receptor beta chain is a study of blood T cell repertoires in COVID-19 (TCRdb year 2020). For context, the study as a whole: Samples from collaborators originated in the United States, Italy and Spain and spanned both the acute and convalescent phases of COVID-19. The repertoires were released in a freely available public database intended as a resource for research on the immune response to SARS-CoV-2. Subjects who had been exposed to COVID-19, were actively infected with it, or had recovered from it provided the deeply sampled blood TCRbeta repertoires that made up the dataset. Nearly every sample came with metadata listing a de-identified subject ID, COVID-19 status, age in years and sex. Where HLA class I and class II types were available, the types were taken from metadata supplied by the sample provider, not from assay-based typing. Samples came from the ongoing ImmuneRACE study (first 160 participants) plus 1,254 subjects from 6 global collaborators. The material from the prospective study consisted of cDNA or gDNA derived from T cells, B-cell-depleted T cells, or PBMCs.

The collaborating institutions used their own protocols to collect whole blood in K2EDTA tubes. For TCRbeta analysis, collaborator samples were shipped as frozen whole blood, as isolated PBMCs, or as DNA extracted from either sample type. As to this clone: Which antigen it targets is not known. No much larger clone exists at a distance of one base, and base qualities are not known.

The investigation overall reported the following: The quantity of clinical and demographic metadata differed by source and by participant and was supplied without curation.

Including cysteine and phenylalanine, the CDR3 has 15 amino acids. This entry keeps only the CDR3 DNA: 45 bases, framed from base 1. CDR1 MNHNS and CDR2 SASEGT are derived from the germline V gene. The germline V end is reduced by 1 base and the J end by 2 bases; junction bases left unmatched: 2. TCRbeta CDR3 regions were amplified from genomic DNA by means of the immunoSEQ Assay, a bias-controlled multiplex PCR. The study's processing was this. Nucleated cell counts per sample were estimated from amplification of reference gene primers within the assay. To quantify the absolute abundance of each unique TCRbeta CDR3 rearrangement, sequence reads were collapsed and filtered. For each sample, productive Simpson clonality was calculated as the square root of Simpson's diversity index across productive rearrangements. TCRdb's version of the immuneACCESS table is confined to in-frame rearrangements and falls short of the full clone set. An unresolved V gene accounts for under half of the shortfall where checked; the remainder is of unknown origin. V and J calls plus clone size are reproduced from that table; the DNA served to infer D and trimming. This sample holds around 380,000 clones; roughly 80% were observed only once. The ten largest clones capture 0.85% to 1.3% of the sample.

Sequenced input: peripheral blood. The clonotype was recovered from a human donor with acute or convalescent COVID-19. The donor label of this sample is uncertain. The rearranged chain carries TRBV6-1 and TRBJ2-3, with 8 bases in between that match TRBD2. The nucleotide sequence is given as TGTGCCAGCAGTGAAGGACTAGCGTTCACAGATACGCAGTATTTT. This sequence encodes CASSEGLAFTDTQYF.